The clone carrying this T cell receptor beta chain was recorded only once. The data belong to a study of T cell changes during pregnancy in multiple sclerosis. Libraries were prepared by immunoSEQ multiplex PCR; TCRdb keeps only in-frame clonotypes and omits some of them. The sample contains tens of thousands of clones, roughly 90% of which appear only once. Germline CDR1 and CDR2: ENHRY and SYGVKD. Trimming removed 3 bases from V and 2 bases from J; junction bases left unmatched: 4. The CDR3 sequence is 15 residues long. The sample in question was CD4+ T cells from peripheral blood mononuclear cells, obtained in the first trimester of pregnancy. This chain links TRBV10-3 with TRBJ2-5, with TRBD2 identical over 9 bases. The source of this sequence is a female donor with multiple sclerosis, enrolled in a pregnancy study. The DNA of the CDR3 is TGTGCCATCAGTGATGCGGGAGGGCCGCAAGAGACCCAGTACTTC. Its protein product is CAISDAGGPQETQYF.